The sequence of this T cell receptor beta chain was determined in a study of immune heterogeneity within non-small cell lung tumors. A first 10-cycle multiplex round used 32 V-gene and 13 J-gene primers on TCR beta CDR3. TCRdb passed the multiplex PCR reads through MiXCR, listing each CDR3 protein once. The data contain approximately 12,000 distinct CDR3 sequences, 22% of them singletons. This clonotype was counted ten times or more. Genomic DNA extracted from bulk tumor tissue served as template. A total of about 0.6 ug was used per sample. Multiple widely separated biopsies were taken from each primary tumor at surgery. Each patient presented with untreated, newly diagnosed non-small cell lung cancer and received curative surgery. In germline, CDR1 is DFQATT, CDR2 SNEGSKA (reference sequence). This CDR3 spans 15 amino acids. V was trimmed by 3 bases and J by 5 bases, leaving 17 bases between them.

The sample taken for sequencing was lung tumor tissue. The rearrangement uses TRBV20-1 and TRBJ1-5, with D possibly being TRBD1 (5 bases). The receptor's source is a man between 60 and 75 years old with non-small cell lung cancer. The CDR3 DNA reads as TGCAGTGCTAGGCCCCTACAGGAGGCTTATCAGCCCCAGCATTTT. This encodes CSARPLQEAYQPQHF.